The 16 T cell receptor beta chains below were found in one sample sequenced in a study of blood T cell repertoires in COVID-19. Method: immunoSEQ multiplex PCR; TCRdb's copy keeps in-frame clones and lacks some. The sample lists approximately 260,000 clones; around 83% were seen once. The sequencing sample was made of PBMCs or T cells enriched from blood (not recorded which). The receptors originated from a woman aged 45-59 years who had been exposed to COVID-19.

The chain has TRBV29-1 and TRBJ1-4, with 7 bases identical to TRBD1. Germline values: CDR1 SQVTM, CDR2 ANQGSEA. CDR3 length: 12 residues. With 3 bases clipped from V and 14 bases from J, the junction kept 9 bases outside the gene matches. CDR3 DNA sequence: TGCAGCGTTGATAGGGGTACCAGGGGGCTGTTTTTT. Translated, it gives CSVDRGTRGLFF.

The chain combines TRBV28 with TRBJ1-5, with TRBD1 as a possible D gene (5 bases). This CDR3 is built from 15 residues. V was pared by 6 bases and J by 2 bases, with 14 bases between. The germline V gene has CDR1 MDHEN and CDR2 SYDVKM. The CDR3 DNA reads TGTGCCAGCAGCGAAACGGGCAGGGGCAATCAGCCCCAGCATTTT. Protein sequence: CASSETGRGNQPQHF. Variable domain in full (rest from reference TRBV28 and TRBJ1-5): DVKVTQSSRYLVKRTGEKVFLECVQDMDHENMFWYRQDPGLGLRLIYFSYDVKMKEKGDIPEGYSVSREKKERFSLILESASTNQTSMYLCASSETGRGNQPQHFGDGTRLSIL.

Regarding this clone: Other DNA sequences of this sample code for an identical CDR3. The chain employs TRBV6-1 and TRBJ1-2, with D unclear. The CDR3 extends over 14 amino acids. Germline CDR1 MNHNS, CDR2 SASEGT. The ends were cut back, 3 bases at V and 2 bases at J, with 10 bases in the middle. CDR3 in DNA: TGTGCCAGCAGTGAGCTGAACAGCAACTATGGCTACACCTTC. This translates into CASSELNSNYGYTF.

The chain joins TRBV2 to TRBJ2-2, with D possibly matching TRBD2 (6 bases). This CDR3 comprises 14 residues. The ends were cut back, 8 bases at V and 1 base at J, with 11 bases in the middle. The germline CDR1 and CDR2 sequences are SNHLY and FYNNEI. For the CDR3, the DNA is TGTGCCAGCCAGATGGGGGGGAACACCGGGGAGCTGTTTTTT. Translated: CASQMGGNTGELFF.

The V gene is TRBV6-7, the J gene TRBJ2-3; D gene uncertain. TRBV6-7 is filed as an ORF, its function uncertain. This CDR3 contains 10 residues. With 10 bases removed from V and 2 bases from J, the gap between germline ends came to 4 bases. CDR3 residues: CATHTDTQYF. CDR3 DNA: TGTGCCACCCACACAGATACGCAGTATTTT.

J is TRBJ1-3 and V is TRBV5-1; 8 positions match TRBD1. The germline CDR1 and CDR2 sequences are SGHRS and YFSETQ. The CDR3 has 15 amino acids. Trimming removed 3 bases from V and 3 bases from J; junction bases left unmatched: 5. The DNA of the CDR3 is TGCGCCAGCAGCTACAAACAGGGGGATGGAAACACCATATATTTT. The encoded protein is CASSYKQGDGNTIYF.

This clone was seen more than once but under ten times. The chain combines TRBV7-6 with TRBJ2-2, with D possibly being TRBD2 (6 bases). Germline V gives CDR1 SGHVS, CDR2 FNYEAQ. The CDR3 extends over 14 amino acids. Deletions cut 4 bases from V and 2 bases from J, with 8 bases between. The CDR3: CASSSGTNTGELFF. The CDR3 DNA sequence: TGTGCCAGCAGCTCCGGGACTAACACCGGGGAGCTGTTTTTT.

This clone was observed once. In DNA, the CDR3 is TGTGCCAGCAGCGTATCTGGCACAGATACGCAGTATTTT. Amino acid sequence: CASSVSGTDTQYF. The chain uses TRBV9 and TRBJ2-3; the D is unclear. Germline CDR1 and CDR2: SGDLS and YYNGEE. V shed 1 base and J shed 1 base, with 4 bases lying between them. This CDR3 is built from 13 residues.

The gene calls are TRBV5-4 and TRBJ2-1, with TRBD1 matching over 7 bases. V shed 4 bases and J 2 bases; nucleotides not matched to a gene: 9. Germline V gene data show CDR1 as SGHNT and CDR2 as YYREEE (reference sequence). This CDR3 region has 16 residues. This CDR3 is CASSRRDSSAYNEQFF. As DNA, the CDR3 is TGTGCCAGCAGCCGAAGGGACAGTTCTGCCTACAATGAGCAGTTCTTC.

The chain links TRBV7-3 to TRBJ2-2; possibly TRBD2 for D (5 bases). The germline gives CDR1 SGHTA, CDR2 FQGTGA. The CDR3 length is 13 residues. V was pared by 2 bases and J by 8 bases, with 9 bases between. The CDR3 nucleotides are TGTGCCAGCAGCTTATCGGGGAAGGGGGAGCTGTTTTTT. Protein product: CASSLSGKGELFF.

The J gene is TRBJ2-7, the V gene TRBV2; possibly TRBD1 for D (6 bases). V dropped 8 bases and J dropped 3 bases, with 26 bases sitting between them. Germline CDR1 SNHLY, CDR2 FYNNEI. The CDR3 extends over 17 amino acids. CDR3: CASRGGGRGLKDYEQYF. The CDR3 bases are TGTGCCAGCCGTGGTGGGGGCAGGGGATTAAAGGACTACGAGCAGTACTTC.

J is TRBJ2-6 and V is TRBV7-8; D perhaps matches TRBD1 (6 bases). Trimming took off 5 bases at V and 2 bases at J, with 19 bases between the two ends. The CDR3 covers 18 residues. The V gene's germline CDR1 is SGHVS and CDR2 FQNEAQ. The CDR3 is CASSLRTVSSPGANVLTF. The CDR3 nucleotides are TGTGCCAGCAGCCTTCGGACAGTAAGCTCCCCTGGGGCCAACGTCCTGACTTTC.

CDR3 residues: CASSASRGGARAEAFF. CDR3 nucleotide sequence: TGTGCCAGCAGCGCGAGCCGTGGGGGGGCTCGAGCTGAAGCTTTCTTT. The J gene is TRBJ1-1, the V gene TRBV9; weak D call: TRBD1 (6 bases). V was shortened by 3 bases and J by 6 bases, with 21 bases between the two germline ends. This CDR3 has 16 amino acids. Germline V gene lookup returns CDR1 SGDLS and CDR2 YYNGEE. Together with reference TRBV9 and TRBJ1-1, the CDR3 gives the full variable domain: DSGVTQTPKHLITATGQRVTLRCSPRSGDLSVYWYQQSLDQGLQFLIQYYNGEERAKGNILERFSAQQFPDLHSELNLSSLELGDSALYFCASSASRGGARAEAFFGQGTRLTVV.

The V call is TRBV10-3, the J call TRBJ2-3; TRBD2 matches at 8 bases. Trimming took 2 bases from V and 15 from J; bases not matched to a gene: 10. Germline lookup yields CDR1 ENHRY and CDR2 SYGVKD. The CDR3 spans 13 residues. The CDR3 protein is CAISEILRGVRYF. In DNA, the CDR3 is TGTGCCATCAGTGAGATATTGCGGGGGGTACGATATTTT.

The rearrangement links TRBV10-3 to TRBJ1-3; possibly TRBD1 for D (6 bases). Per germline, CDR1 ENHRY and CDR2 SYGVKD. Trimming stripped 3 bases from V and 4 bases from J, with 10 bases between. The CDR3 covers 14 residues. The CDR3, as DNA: TGTGCCATCAGTGATACAGGGTTGGGAAACACCATATATTTT. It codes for CAISDTGLGNTIYF.

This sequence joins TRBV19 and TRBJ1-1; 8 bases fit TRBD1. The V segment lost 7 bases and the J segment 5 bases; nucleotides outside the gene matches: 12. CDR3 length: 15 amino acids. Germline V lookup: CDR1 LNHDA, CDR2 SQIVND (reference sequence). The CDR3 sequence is CASNPGGQVWTEAFF. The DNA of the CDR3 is TGTGCCAGTAATCCAGGGGGCCAGGTATGGACTGAAGCTTTCTTT.